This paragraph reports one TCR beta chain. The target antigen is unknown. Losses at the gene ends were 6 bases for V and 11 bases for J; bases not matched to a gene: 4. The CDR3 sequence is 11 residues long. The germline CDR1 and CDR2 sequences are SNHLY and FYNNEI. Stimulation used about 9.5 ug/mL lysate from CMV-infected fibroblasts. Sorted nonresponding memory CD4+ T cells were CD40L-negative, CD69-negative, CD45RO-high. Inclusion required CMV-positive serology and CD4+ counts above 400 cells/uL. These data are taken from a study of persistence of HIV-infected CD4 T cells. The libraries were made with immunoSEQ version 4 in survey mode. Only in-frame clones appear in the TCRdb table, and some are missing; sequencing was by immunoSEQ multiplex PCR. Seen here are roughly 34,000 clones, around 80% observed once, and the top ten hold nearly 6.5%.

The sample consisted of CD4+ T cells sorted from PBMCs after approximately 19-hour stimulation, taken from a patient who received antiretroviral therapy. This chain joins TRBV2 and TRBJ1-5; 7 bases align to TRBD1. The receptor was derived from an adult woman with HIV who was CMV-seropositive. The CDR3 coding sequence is TGTGCCAGCAGGGGAACAGGGGCCCAGCATTTT. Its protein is CASRGTGAQHF.